These T cell receptor beta chains were read from a single sample in a study of cytomegalovirus exposure and HLA in healthy donors. The repertoire was sequenced with immunoSEQ multiplex PCR; TCRdb's copy has only in-frame clones and lacks some. The table lists 150,000 to 200,000 clones, roughly 73% of them singletons. Sequenced input: PBMCs. Receptor source: a middle-aged woman in good health and CMV-seropositive. The CDR3 runs from the conserved cysteine through the conserved F or W. The D gene is left open where the match is weak. Some rows have no size entry. The others give once, few or many, or a class for an expanded clone.

>NA|TRBJ2-1|TRBV5-1|NA
CASSLGIRVNEQFF
TGCGCCAGCAGCTTGGGGATTCGGGTTAATGAGCAGTTCTTC
>NA|TRBJ2-7|TRBV20-1|NA
CSVTGTYVQYF
TGCAGTGTTACAGGAACCTACGTGCAGTACTTC
>TRBD1|TRBJ1-5|TRBV28|NA
CASSRNMGQVNQPQHF
TGTGCCAGCAGTCGCAACATGGGACAGGTTAATCAGCCCCAGCATTTT
>TRBD2|TRBJ2-2|TRBV7-9|NA
CSSSLAVGTTNGELFF
TGTTCCAGCAGCTTAGCGGTAGGGACTACCAACGGGGAGCTGTTTTTT
>NA|TRBJ1-1|TRBV2|NA
CASKPQGNTEAFF
TGTGCCAGCAAACCCCAGGGGAACACTGAAGCTTTCTTT
>TRBD2|TRBJ2-5|TRBV25-1|NA
CASSDPYVGGGETQYF
TGTGCCAGCAGTGATCCGTACGTCGGGGGGGGAGAGACCCAGTACTTC
>TRBD2|TRBJ2-2|TRBV4-2|few
CASSRREGGSTGELFF
TGTGCCAGCAGCCGGCGGGAAGGCGGGAGTACCGGGGAGCTGTTTTTT
>NA|TRBJ2-3|TRBV5-4|NA
CASSLVRDRDTQYF
TGTGCCAGCAGCTTGGTGCGGGACCGGGATACGCAGTATTTT
>NA|TRBJ1-1|TRBV28|NA
CASSLWGEGGTEAFF
TGTGCCAGCAGTTTATGGGGGGAAGGGGGCACTGAAGCTTTCTTT
>NA|TRBJ2-3|TRBV5-6|NA
CASSFLVSETSTDTQYF
TGTGCCAGCAGCTTTTTAGTGAGCGAAACTAGCACAGATACGCAGTATTTT
>NA|TRBJ2-1|TRBV6-6|NA
CASSTRRGTKHNEQFF
TGTGCCAGCTCTACCCGACGAGGCACTAAGCACAATGAGCAGTTCTTC
>TRBD1|TRBJ1-5|TRBV7-9|NA
CSSSRQGTNQPQHF
TGTTCCAGCAGTAGACAGGGTACCAATCAGCCCCAGCATTTT
>TRBD1|TRBJ1-2|TRBV15|NA
CATSTYTGGDRYGYTF
TGTGCCACCAGCACCTACACAGGGGGCGATCGCTATGGCTACACCTTC
>TRBD1|TRBJ1-2|TRBV6-5|NA
CASRGAGGHYGYTF
TGTGCCAGCAGAGGCGCAGGGGGGCACTATGGCTACACCTTC
>TRBD2|TRBJ2-7|TRBV5-1|once
CASSPLAGLSYEQYF
TGCGCCAGCAGTCCCCTAGCGGGCCTCTCCTACGAGCAGTACTTC
>TRBD2|TRBJ2-1|TRBV29-1|NA
CSVWGGGSDNEQFF
TGCAGCGTTTGGGGCGGGGGATCTGACAATGAGCAGTTCTTC
>TRBD1|TRBJ1-5|TRBV6-1|NA
CASSRDRGINQPQHF
TGTGCCAGCAGTCGAGACAGGGGAATAAATCAGCCCCAGCATTTT
>NA|TRBJ1-2|TRBV30|once
CAWSVGDYPLFYGYTF
TGTGCCTGGAGTGTAGGGGACTACCCGCTCTTCTATGGCTACACCTTC
>NA|TRBJ2-3|TRBV11-1|NA
CASSLDRGSTDTQYF
TGTGCCAGCAGCTTAGATAGGGGTAGCACAGATACGCAGTATTTT
>NA|TRBJ2-5|TRBV5-1|once
CASSLPAGTQETQYF
TGCGCCAGCAGCTTGCCCGCGGGAACACAAGAGACCCAGTACTTC
>NA|TRBJ2-7|TRBV4-2|NA
CASSQETLYEQYF
TGTGCCAGCAGCCAAGAGACACTCTACGAGCAGTACTTC
>TRBD1|TRBJ1-2|TRBV29-1|NA
CSVERAGGHYGYTF
TGCAGCGTTGAAAGGGCAGGGGGTCACTATGGCTACACCTTC
>NA|TRBJ2-5|TRBV7-9|NA
CASSPVLGLGETQYF
TGTGCCAGCAGCCCCGTGCTGGGGCTTGGGGAGACCCAGTACTTC
>NA|TRBJ1-5|TRBV19|few
CASSPGGGNQPQHF
TGTGCCAGTAGCCCGGGGGGCGGCAATCAGCCCCAGCATTTT
>NA|TRBJ2-2|TRBV7-2|NA
CASSPRSTNTGELFF
TGTGCCAGCAGCCCTCGGTCCACGAACACCGGGGAGCTGTTTTTT